Listed below are T cell receptor beta chains from one sample, sequenced in a study of siplizumab effects on memory and regulatory T cells. Profiled with immunoSEQ multiplex PCR; TCRdb holds only in-frame clones, not every one. The table shows under 85,000 clones, with about 90% occurring only once. Sequenced material: Tregs sorted from blood. These receptors all stem from a human donor in good health. Both conserved end residues are part of each CDR3. Fields, in order: clone size, J gene, V gene, D gene, CDR3 DNA, CDR3 protein. D genes are given only for firm matches. Rows may omit the clone size; those that give it use once, few, many or a size class.

abundance: NA; j_gene: TRBJ2-3; v_gene: TRBV10-2; d_gene: NA; CDR3nt: TGCGCCAGCCTAGGAGGCACAGATACGCAGTATTTT; CDR3aa: CASLGGTDTQYF
abundance: NA; j_gene: TRBJ2-1; v_gene: TRBV11-2; d_gene: NA; CDR3nt: TGTGCCAGCAGCTTAGGTTCTAGCAACAATGAGCAGTTCTTC; CDR3aa: CASSLGSSNNEQFF
abundance: NA; j_gene: TRBJ2-1; v_gene: TRBV7-3; d_gene: TRBD2; CDR3nt: TGTGCCAGCAGTTCCTACGCGGGGGATACGGGCAATGAGCAGTTCTTC; CDR3aa: CASSSYAGDTGNEQFF
abundance: few; j_gene: TRBJ2-1; v_gene: TRBV5-4; d_gene: NA; CDR3nt: TGTGCCAGCAGCTTCTTTAGCGGCACCTACAATGAGCAGTTCTTC; CDR3aa: CASSFFSGTYNEQFF
abundance: NA; j_gene: TRBJ2-1; v_gene: TRBV6-1; d_gene: NA; CDR3nt: TGTGCCAGCAGTGATACGGGGTTTGGTGAGCAGTTCTTC; CDR3aa: CASSDTGFGEQFF
abundance: NA; j_gene: TRBJ1-6; v_gene: TRBV4-1; d_gene: TRBD1; CDR3nt: TGCGCCAGCAGCCAAGGATGGACAGGGAAGGCAGAAACATCACCCCTCCACTTT; CDR3aa: CASSQGWTGKAETSPLHF
abundance: NA; j_gene: TRBJ2-1; v_gene: TRBV19; d_gene: NA; CDR3nt: TGTGCCAGTAGTATGGGGGGAGGCTCCTACAATGAGCAGTTCTTC; CDR3aa: CASSMGGGSYNEQFF
abundance: NA; j_gene: TRBJ1-2; v_gene: TRBV6-6; d_gene: TRBD1; CDR3nt: TGTGCCAGCAGTTTTAAACCGGGACAGTCCTATGGCTACACCTTC; CDR3aa: CASSFKPGQSYGYTF
abundance: NA; j_gene: TRBJ2-4; v_gene: TRBV6-6; d_gene: TRBD1; CDR3nt: TGTGCCATCTCCGGGACAGCTCTCCGGCAGTACTTC; CDR3aa: CAISGTALRQYF
abundance: NA; j_gene: TRBJ2-7; v_gene: TRBV5-1; d_gene: TRBD2; CDR3nt: TGCGCCAGCAGCTTGGCGGGACTAGCGGGACCCTACGAGCAGTACTTC; CDR3aa: CASSLAGLAGPYEQYF
abundance: NA; j_gene: TRBJ2-5; v_gene: TRBV19; d_gene: NA; CDR3nt: TGTGCCACTAGAGGGTTGTCAGAGACCCAGTACTTC; CDR3aa: CATRGLSETQYF
abundance: NA; j_gene: TRBJ1-6; v_gene: TRBV4-1; d_gene: NA; CDR3nt: TGCGCCAGCAGCCAAGATTCACAGTATAATTCACCCCTCCACTTT; CDR3aa: CASSQDSQYNSPLHF
abundance: NA; j_gene: TRBJ1-5; v_gene: TRBV5-1; d_gene: TRBD1; CDR3nt: TGCGCCAGCAGCCCCCGGGACAGGGGAACTCAGCCCCAGCATTTT; CDR3aa: CASSPRDRGTQPQHF
abundance: NA; j_gene: TRBJ2-7; v_gene: TRBV7-9; d_gene: TRBD2; CDR3nt: TGTGCCAGCAGCCAAGACCCTAGCGGGAGGCACGAGCAGTACTTC; CDR3aa: CASSQDPSGRHEQYF
abundance: NA; j_gene: TRBJ2-7; v_gene: TRBV7-8; d_gene: NA; CDR3nt: TGTGCCAGCAGCCCTCAGGGTTTATCTGTCTACGAGCAGTACTTC; CDR3aa: CASSPQGLSVYEQYF
abundance: once; j_gene: TRBJ1-6; v_gene: TRBV6-1; d_gene: NA; CDR3nt: TGTGCCAGCACGGGGACTGGGAATTCACCCCTCCACTTT; CDR3aa: CASTGTGNSPLHF
abundance: NA; j_gene: TRBJ2-1; v_gene: TRBV5-1; d_gene: NA; CDR3nt: TGCGCCAGCAGCTTGGGAGGAGAGCAGTTCTTC; CDR3aa: CASSLGGEQFF
abundance: NA; j_gene: TRBJ2-7; v_gene: TRBV29-1; d_gene: TRBD1; CDR3nt: TGCAACGTCCGGCCAGGGACAGGGACTGGAGAGCAGTACTTC; CDR3aa: CNVRPGTGTGEQYF
abundance: NA; j_gene: TRBJ2-5; v_gene: TRBV19; d_gene: TRBD2; CDR3nt: TGTGCCAGTAGTATATCGGGGGGGGCGACCCAGTACTTC; CDR3aa: CASSISGGATQYF
abundance: NA; j_gene: TRBJ2-5; v_gene: TRBV2; d_gene: NA; CDR3nt: TGTGCCAGCAGTACCGTCCAAAGCTTTTACTTC; CDR3aa: CASSTVQSFYF
abundance: NA; j_gene: TRBJ2-4; v_gene: TRBV28; d_gene: TRBD1; CDR3nt: TGTGCCAGCGGGAGGGTTGGACAGGGGTATTGGCAAAACATTCAGTACTTC; CDR3aa: CASGRVGQGYWQNIQYF
abundance: once; j_gene: TRBJ1-5; v_gene: TRBV5-6; d_gene: NA; CDR3nt: TGTGCCAGCAGCCGGGGACCGCGCAATCAGCCCCAGCATTTT; CDR3aa: CASSRGPRNQPQHF
abundance: NA; j_gene: TRBJ2-3; v_gene: TRBV19; d_gene: NA; CDR3nt: TGTGCCAGTAGTACCCCCCTCGGGGGAATCACAGATACGCAGTATTTT; CDR3aa: CASSTPLGGITDTQYF
abundance: NA; j_gene: TRBJ2-7; v_gene: TRBV9; d_gene: NA; CDR3nt: TGTGCCAGCAGCGTAGGCCCCGGTTCCGAGCAGTACTTC; CDR3aa: CASSVGPGSEQYF
abundance: NA; j_gene: TRBJ1-4; v_gene: TRBV19; d_gene: NA; CDR3nt: TGTGCCAGTAGTCGGGGTGGGGTTCAGGGAAATGAAAAACTGTTTTTT; CDR3aa: CASSRGGVQGNEKLFF
abundance: NA; j_gene: TRBJ2-1; v_gene: TRBV5-6; d_gene: TRBD1; CDR3nt: TGTGCCAGCAGCCCTTGGGGTCCGGGACAGGAGTTCTTC; CDR3aa: CASSPWGPGQEFF
abundance: once; j_gene: TRBJ2-1; v_gene: TRBV2; d_gene: NA; CDR3nt: TGTGCCAGCGGAAAAACCTACAATGAGCAGTTCTTC; CDR3aa: CASGKTYNEQFF
abundance: NA; j_gene: TRBJ2-4; v_gene: TRBV4-3; d_gene: NA; CDR3nt: TGCGCCAGCAGCCAAGCATGGTACACCCGAGGACTAGCCAAAAACATTCAGTACTTC; CDR3aa: CASSQAWYTRGLAKNIQYF
abundance: NA; j_gene: TRBJ1-1; v_gene: TRBV6-5; d_gene: TRBD1; CDR3nt: TGTGCCAGCAGTTACGAAACCGGGACAGGGGCCTCTGAAGCTTTCTTT; CDR3aa: CASSYETGTGASEAFF
abundance: NA; j_gene: TRBJ2-7; v_gene: TRBV27; d_gene: TRBD2; CDR3nt: TGTGCCAACCCGGCACCCCCTTCCCGGGGGGGGTACTACGAGCAGTACTTC; CDR3aa: CANPAPPSRGGYYEQYF
abundance: NA; j_gene: TRBJ1-2; v_gene: TRBV6-5; d_gene: TRBD1; CDR3nt: TGTGCCAGCCGAACAGGGGGATTCGGTGGCTACACCTTC; CDR3aa: CASRTGGFGGYTF
abundance: NA; j_gene: TRBJ1-2; v_gene: TRBV4-1; d_gene: NA; CDR3nt: TGCGCCAGCAGCCAAGATCTGGGCGTGAACTATGGCTACACCTTC; CDR3aa: CASSQDLGVNYGYTF
abundance: NA; j_gene: TRBJ1-4; v_gene: TRBV18; d_gene: NA; CDR3nt: TGTGCCAGCTCACCCGGACCGTGGCTGTTTTTT; CDR3aa: CASSPGPWLFF
abundance: NA; j_gene: TRBJ1-1; v_gene: TRBV5-1; d_gene: NA; CDR3nt: TGCGCCAGCAGCTTGGTTCAGGGTTGGAACACTGAAGCTTTCTTT; CDR3aa: CASSLVQGWNTEAFF
abundance: NA; j_gene: TRBJ1-2; v_gene: TRBV11-3; d_gene: NA; CDR3nt: TGTGCCAGCAGCTTAGGGGGGACAAACTATGGCTACACCTTC; CDR3aa: CASSLGGTNYGYTF
abundance: NA; j_gene: TRBJ2-1; v_gene: TRBV30; d_gene: NA; CDR3nt: TGTGCCTGGAGCCTCCATGAGCAGTTCTTC; CDR3aa: CAWSLHEQFF
abundance: NA; j_gene: TRBJ2-7; v_gene: TRBV28; d_gene: TRBD2; CDR3nt: TGTGCCAGCAGCCCCTGGCGGGAGAGGTCCTACGAGCAGTACTTC; CDR3aa: CASSPWRERSYEQYF
abundance: NA; j_gene: TRBJ2-7; v_gene: TRBV4-1; d_gene: NA; CDR3nt: TGCGCCAGCAGCCAAGGGGGGACCGGTTACGAGCAGTACTTC; CDR3aa: CASSQGGTGYEQYF
abundance: NA; j_gene: TRBJ2-7; v_gene: TRBV6-1; d_gene: NA; CDR3nt: TGTGCCAGCATAGGACGTCGAGGGGCGGGCGAGCAGTACTTC; CDR3aa: CASIGRRGAGEQYF
abundance: NA; j_gene: TRBJ1-3; v_gene: TRBV5-1; d_gene: NA; CDR3nt: TGCGCCAGCAGCCCCCGGACCTCTGGAAACACCATATATTTT; CDR3aa: CASSPRTSGNTIYF
abundance: NA; j_gene: TRBJ1-1; v_gene: TRBV14; d_gene: TRBD1; CDR3nt: TGTGCCAGCAGCCTCATATATAGGATGACAGGGACCACATACCCGAACACTGAAGCTTTCTTT; CDR3aa: CASSLIYRMTGTTYPNTEAFF
abundance: NA; j_gene: TRBJ1-2; v_gene: TRBV18; d_gene: TRBD1; CDR3nt: TGTGCCAGCTCACGGACAGGGGTAGACTATGGCTACACCTTC; CDR3aa: CASSRTGVDYGYTF
abundance: NA; j_gene: TRBJ2-2; v_gene: TRBV9; d_gene: NA; CDR3nt: TGTGCCAGCAGCGTAGAGGACTTTCCATGGACCGGGGAGCTGTTTTTT; CDR3aa: CASSVEDFPWTGELFF
abundance: NA; j_gene: TRBJ2-2; v_gene: TRBV14; d_gene: NA; CDR3nt: TGTGCCAGCAGCAAACAGGGCTTGAACACCGGGGAGCTGTTTTTT; CDR3aa: CASSKQGLNTGELFF
abundance: NA; j_gene: TRBJ1-5; v_gene: TRBV28; d_gene: NA; CDR3nt: TGTGCCAGCAGTCCGGACAGTCCGAGCAATCAGCCCCAGCATTTT; CDR3aa: CASSPDSPSNQPQHF
abundance: NA; j_gene: TRBJ2-5; v_gene: TRBV7-9; d_gene: NA; CDR3nt: TGTGCCAGCAGCTTAACCGGGCGCAGAAAACTAACCTATCAAGAGACCCAGTACTTC; CDR3aa: CASSLTGRRKLTYQETQYF
abundance: NA; j_gene: TRBJ2-2; v_gene: TRBV5-1; d_gene: NA; CDR3nt: TGCGCCAGCAGCATTCACGGCAGGGGAAACACCGGGGAGCTGTTTTTT; CDR3aa: CASSIHGRGNTGELFF
abundance: once; j_gene: TRBJ1-2; v_gene: TRBV5-1; d_gene: TRBD1; CDR3nt: TGCGCCAGCAGAATGACAGGGGGCTGGGGCTACACCTTC; CDR3aa: CASRMTGGWGYTF
abundance: NA; j_gene: TRBJ2-1; v_gene: TRBV29-1; d_gene: NA; CDR3nt: TGCAGCGTAGCTTCGCATTCCAGGGGTGAGCAGTTCTTC; CDR3aa: CSVASHSRGEQFF
abundance: NA; j_gene: TRBJ2-1; v_gene: TRBV7-2; d_gene: NA; CDR3nt: TGTGCCAGCAGCTTTGCCCGTAATGAGCAGTTCTTC; CDR3aa: CASSFARNEQFF